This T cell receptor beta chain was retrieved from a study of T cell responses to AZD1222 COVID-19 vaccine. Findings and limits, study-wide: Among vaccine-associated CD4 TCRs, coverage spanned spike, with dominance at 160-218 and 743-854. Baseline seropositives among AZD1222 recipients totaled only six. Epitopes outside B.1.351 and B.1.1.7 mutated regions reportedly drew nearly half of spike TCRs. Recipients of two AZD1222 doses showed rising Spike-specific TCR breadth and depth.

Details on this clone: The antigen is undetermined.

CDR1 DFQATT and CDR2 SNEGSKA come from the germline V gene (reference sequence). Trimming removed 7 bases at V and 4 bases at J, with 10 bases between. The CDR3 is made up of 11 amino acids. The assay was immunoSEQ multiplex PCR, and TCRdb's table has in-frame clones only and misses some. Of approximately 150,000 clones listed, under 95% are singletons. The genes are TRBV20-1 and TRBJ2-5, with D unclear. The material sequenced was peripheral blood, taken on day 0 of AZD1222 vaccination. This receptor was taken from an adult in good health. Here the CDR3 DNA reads TGCAGTGGAACCACTGGAGAGACCCAGTACTTC. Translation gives CSGTTGETQYF.